The 2 T cell receptor beta chains presented below share a single source sample, sequenced in a study of T-cell reconstitution after alpha-beta-depleted transplantation in children. Unique molecular identifiers tagged the TCRbeta library. A single record per CDR3 protein comes from TCRdb applying MiXCR to the PCR reads. The repertoire holds 450,000 to 600,000 distinct CDR3 sequences, with 10% to 15% as singletons. Specimen: PBMCs, mostly from graft donor cells, collected 360 days after TCRalphabeta/CD19-depleted stem cell transplant. These receptors were obtained from a male patient younger than 18 who had a stem cell transplant for acute myeloid leukemia, so the T cells may come from the graft donor.

This clonotype was picked up many times. V gene TRBV7-2 combines with J gene TRBJ2-1; TRBD2 agrees at 10 bases. The V segment lost 2 bases and the J segment 4 bases; nucleotides outside the gene matches: 5. Germline V gives CDR1 SGHTA, CDR2 FQGNSA. This CDR3 has 16 residues. CDR3 protein: CASSLLAGAGYNEQFF. The CDR3 DNA follows: TGTGCCAGCAGCTTACTAGCGGGAGCGGGATACAATGAGCAGTTCTTC.

With regard to this clonotype: Germline is not matched at one junction end, which may reflect a read error. This sequence joins TRBV24-1 and TRBJ1-5; D ambiguous. Germline V gene lookup returns CDR1 KGHDR and CDR2 SFDVKD. The CDR3 is 14 amino acids. As DNA, the CDR3 is TGTGCCACCAGTGAACGGCGGGGAAATCAGCCCCGGCATTTT. Its translation: CATSERRGNQPRHF.